The rows below give T cell receptor beta chains drawn from one sample of a study of T cells after yellow fever vaccination. In TCRdb, the 5' RACE reads were re-called with MiXCR into one record per CDR3 protein. This table has hundreds of thousands of distinct CDR3 sequences, roughly 12% appearing once. Sequenced material: PBMCs, taken on the day of the yellow fever booster vaccination. Every receptor here comes from a man aged 25-40 years who received the YFV17D yellow fever vaccine. Each CDR3 is given with its conserved first and last residue. The D gene is left open where the match is weak. Size is stated for part of the rows, as once, few or many counts, or as a class when the clone is expanded.

clone_size,d_call,j_call,v_call,cdr3_aa,cdr3_nt
NA,TRBD1,TRBJ1-4,TRBV20-1,CSAPDREWGGPNEKLFF,TGCAGTGCTCCCGACAGGGAATGGGGGGGCCCTAATGAAAAACTGTTTTTT
many,TRBD1,TRBJ2-7,TRBV5-1,CASSLLDRSYEQYF,TGCGCCAGCAGCTTGCTGGACAGGTCCTACGAGCAGTACTTC
NA,TRBD2,TRBJ2-1,TRBV4-1,CASSHPGTSGISQFF,TGCGCCAGCAGCCATCCCGGGACTAGCGGGATATCGCAGTTCTTC
few,NA,TRBJ1-1,TRBV4-2,CASSQDSLQGMLNTEAFF,TGTGCCAGCAGCCAAGATTCCCTTCAGGGCATGCTCAACACTGAAGCTTTCTTT
NA,NA,TRBJ2-5,TRBV20-1,CSARGAEETQYF,TGCAGTGCTAGGGGAGCGGAAGAGACCCAGTACTTC
few,NA,TRBJ2-3,TRBV18,CASSPYGADTQYF,TGTGCCAGCTCACCGTACGGTGCAGATACGCAGTATTTT
NA,NA,TRBJ2-3,TRBV20-1,CSARKDNGDNTQYF,TGCAGTGCTAGAAAAGACAATGGGGATAATACGCAGTATTTT
NA,TRBD2,TRBJ2-2,TRBV5-1,CASSSGLAGVSITGELFF,TGCGCCAGCAGCTCGGGACTAGCGGGAGTATCTATCACCGGGGAGCTGTTTTTT
many,NA,TRBJ2-7,TRBV29-1,CSVGTGYEQYF,TGCAGCGTTGGGACTGGCTACGAGCAGTACTTC
NA,TRBD1,TRBJ1-2,TRBV29-1,CSVEDLGQGVGYGYTF,TGCAGCGTTGAGGACCTGGGACAGGGCGTTGGCTATGGCTACACCTTC
NA,NA,TRBJ2-7,TRBV14,CASSRQVGSYEQYF,TGTGCCAGCAGCCGACAGGTGGGCTCCTACGAGCAGTACTTC
many,NA,TRBJ2-1,TRBV7-2,CASSMFDSYNEQFF,TGTGCCAGCAGCATGTTCGACAGCTACAATGAGCAGTTCTTC
NA,TRBD2,TRBJ2-5,TRBV18,CASSPPASGMKETQYF,TGTGCCAGCTCACCACCGGCTAGCGGGATGAAAGAGACCCAGTACTTC
NA,NA,TRBJ1-5,TRBV6-1,CASSQYDGRNQPQHF,TGTGCCAGCAGTCAATACGACGGTCGCAATCAGCCCCAGCATTTT
NA,NA,TRBJ1-6,TRBV9,CASSVGRINSPLHF,TGTGCCAGCAGCGTGGGACGGATTAATTCACCCCTCCACTTT
few,NA,TRBJ2-3,TRBV7-2,CASSGRDTQYF,TGTGCCAGCAGCGGCCGTGATACGCAGTATTTT
NA,TRBD2,TRBJ2-7,TRBV7-8,CASSPERGSGRVYEQYF,TGTGCCAGCAGCCCCGAGCGCGGTAGCGGGAGGGTCTACGAGCAGTACTTC
NA,TRBD2,TRBJ2-2,TRBV29-1,CSVPLAGNTGELFF,TGCAGCGTCCCCCTAGCGGGAAACACCGGGGAGCTGTTTTTT
many,NA,TRBJ2-1,TRBV6-2/TRBV6-3,CASSYGGNEQFF,TGTGCCAGCAGTTATGGGGGCAATGAGCAGTTCTTC
many,NA,TRBJ1-2,TRBV3-1,CASSQVGGYTF,TGTGCCAGCAGCCAGGTGGGAGGCTACACCTTC
few,NA,TRBJ1-2,TRBV25-1,CASSEYWASYGYTF,TGTGCCAGCAGTGAATATTGGGCCTCCTATGGCTACACCTTC
few,TRBD1,TRBJ2-6,TRBV29-1,CSVTGDQGANVLTF,TGCAGCGTGACAGGGGACCAGGGGGCCAACGTCCTGACTTTC
NA,TRBD2,TRBJ2-1,TRBV6-2/TRBV6-3,CASSQLAGNYNEQFF,TGTGCCAGCAGTCAACTAGCGGGAAATTACAATGAGCAGTTCTTC
once,NA,TRBJ2-7,TRBV12-3/TRBV12-4,CASGTASGEQYF,TGTGCCTCTGGGACGGCGTCGGGGGAGCAGTACTTC
NA,TRBD1,TRBJ2-5,TRBV10-2,CASKLPGQPETQYF,TGCGCCAGCAAACTACCGGGACAGCCAGAGACCCAGTACTTC
NA,TRBD1,TRBJ2-1,TRBV7-9,CASSSSQGQGENNEQFF,TGTGCCAGCAGCTCCTCTCAGGGACAGGGCGAAAACAATGAGCAGTTCTTC
NA,NA,TRBJ2-3,TRBV7-9,CATKLGSDDTQYF,TGTGCCACAAAGCTTGGGAGCGACGATACGCAGTATTTT
few,NA,TRBJ1-4,TRBV24-1,CATSDSSERPTGGEKLFF,TGTGCCACCAGTGACTCTTCAGAGAGGCCCACGGGCGGTGAAAAACTGTTTTTT
few,TRBD2,TRBJ2-3,TRBV12-3/TRBV12-4,CASSSPASGGTDTQYF,TGTGCCAGCAGTTCGCCCGCTAGCGGGGGCACAGATACGCAGTATTTT
few,NA,TRBJ2-5,TRBV7-2,CASSEQSGLYQETQYF,TGTGCCAGCAGCGAACAGAGCGGATTGTACCAAGAGACCCAGTACTTC
few,NA,TRBJ2-7,TRBV12-5,CASGPTGYHEQYF,TGTGCTAGTGGCCCTACAGGGTACCACGAGCAGTACTTC
few,NA,TRBJ1-3,TRBV7-9,CASSQQGNTIYF,TGTGCCAGCAGCCAGCAGGGAAACACCATATATTTT
NA,NA,TRBJ2-5,TRBV20-1,CSARPPRDETQYF,TGCAGTGCTAGGCCGCCGCGGGATGAGACCCAGTACTTC
NA,NA,TRBJ2-7,TRBV29-1,CSVEPAVGYEQYF,TGCAGCGTTGAACCGGCCGTAGGCTACGAGCAGTACTTC
few,NA,TRBJ2-2,TRBV11-2,CASSLDGRNTGELFF,TGTGCCAGCAGCTTAGATGGCAGGAACACCGGGGAGCTGTTTTTT
NA,NA,TRBJ1-2,TRBV27,CASSFQVNYGYTF,TGTGCCAGCAGTTTCCAGGTTAACTATGGCTACACCTTC
many,NA,TRBJ2-5,TRBV27,CASSLSPQETQYF,TGTGCCAGCAGTTTATCGCCCCAAGAGACCCAGTACTTC
NA,TRBD1,TRBJ1-1,TRBV4-1,CASSQFPGTGMNTEAFF,TGCGCCAGCAGCCAATTTCCCGGGACAGGGATGAACACTGAAGCTTTCTTT
many,NA,TRBJ2-2,TRBV7-8,CASSLILSSVSLSTGELFF,TGTGCCAGCAGCTTAATTCTCTCTAGCGTATCACTATCCACCGGGGAGCTGTTTTTT
NA,NA,TRBJ2-1,TRBV4-3,CASSPYRDNEQFF,TGCGCCAGCAGCCCCTACAGGGACAATGAGCAGTTCTTC
few,NA,TRBJ2-1,TRBV5-6,CASSLVPKGEQFF,TGTGCCAGCAGCTTGGTCCCGAAAGGTGAGCAGTTCTTC
few,NA,TRBJ2-4,TRBV5-1,CASTGAEGLAKNIQYF,TGCGCCAGCACCGGGGCTGAGGGCCTAGCCAAAAACATTCAGTACTTC
NA,NA,TRBJ2-2,TRBV5-1,CASSPLLDTGELFF,TGCGCCAGCAGCCCCTTACTAGACACCGGGGAGCTGTTTTTT
NA,NA,TRBJ2-3,TRBV5-1,CASSLTTIRGDTQYF,TGCGCCAGCAGCTTGACGACTATTCGGGGGGATACGCAGTATTTT
NA,NA,TRBJ2-3,TRBV6-1,CASTRPGWDTQYF,TGTGCCAGCACCAGGCCCGGTTGGGATACGCAGTATTTT
once,TRBD2,TRBJ2-3,TRBV3-1,CASSQEGLAGGGTDTQYF,TGTGCCAGCAGCCAAGAGGGACTAGCGGGAGGCGGTACAGATACGCAGTATTTT
many,NA,TRBJ2-7,TRBV25-1,CASSEWQGVMEQYF,TGTGCCAGCAGTGAATGGCAGGGCGTAATGGAGCAGTACTTC
few,NA,TRBJ1-5,TRBV20-1,CSASDGPRGNQPQHF,TGCAGTGCTAGTGATGGCCCCCGAGGCAATCAGCCCCAGCATTTT
NA,TRBD1,TRBJ2-1,TRBV24-1,CATSPTGQGVEQFF,TGTGCCACCAGCCCAACAGGGCAGGGGGTTGAGCAGTTCTTC
NA,NA,TRBJ2-3,TRBV30,CAWSGPSGSQYF,TGTGCCTGGAGTGGCCCCTCGGGATCGCAGTATTTT
few,NA,TRBJ2-1,TRBV20-1,CSARGRINEQFF,TGCAGTGCTAGAGGCAGGATAAATGAGCAGTTCTTC
NA,TRBD2,TRBJ2-2,TRBV24-1,CATSESGRAITGELFF,TGTGCCACCAGTGAAAGCGGGAGGGCCATCACCGGGGAGCTGTTTTTT
NA,NA,TRBJ2-1,TRBV30,CAWTYTRNNEQFF,TGTGCCTGGACCTATACTAGGAACAATGAGCAGTTCTTC
many,NA,TRBJ2-2,TRBV7-9,CASSLDRTGELFF,TGTGCCAGCAGCTTAGACAGGACCGGGGAGCTGTTTTTT